The 17 T cell receptor beta chains below all came from one sample that was sequenced in a study of response to subunit inactivated influenza vaccine. TCRdb processed the RT-PCR reads anew with MiXCR; each CDR3 protein has one entry. The sample lists about 780,000 distinct CDR3 sequences, 15% to 20% occurring once. This material consisted of PBMCs from blood, taken less than 6 days after vaccination. All receptors come from a man aged 50 to 59 who received an inactivated influenza vaccine.

V gene TRBV20-1 combines with J gene TRBJ1-5, with TRBD1 matching 9 bases. The CDR3 sequence is 15 residues long. The V gene end was trimmed by 3 bases and the J gene end by 3 bases; junction bases not matched to a gene: 6. The germline CDR1 and CDR2 sequences are DFQATT and SNEGSKA (reference sequence). CDR3 protein: CSASPGTGYNQPQHF. CDR3 DNA sequence: TGCAGTGCTAGCCCCGGGACAGGGTACAATCAGCCCCAGCATTTT.

The chain joins TRBV2 to TRBJ2-7, with unresolved D. The ends were cut back, 6 bases at V and 3 bases at J, with 9 bases in the middle. Per germline, CDR1 SNHLY and CDR2 FYNNEI. The CDR3 covers 12 residues. Here the CDR3 reads CASRTLDYEQYF. In DNA, the CDR3 is TGTGCCAGCAGGACCCTTGACTACGAGCAGTACTTC.

This clonotype was recorded many times. Compared with germline, one end of the junction differs, possibly owing to a read error. CDR3 sequence (DNA): TGCGCCAGCAGCTCCACAGGGACAGATACGCAGTATTTT. Translated: CASSSTGTDTQYF. The V gene is TRBV12-3 or TRBV12-4, the J gene TRBJ2-3, with D tentatively TRBD1 (6 bases). This CDR3 region has 13 residues.

This clonotype has only a few counts. V and J are TRBV5-5 and TRBJ2-2; D perhaps matches TRBD2 (6 bases). Per the germline V gene, CDR1 is SGHKS and CDR2 is YYEKEE (reference sequence). The CDR3 extends over 16 amino acids. Trimming removed 1 base at V and 4 bases at J, with 14 bases between. The DNA of the CDR3 is TGTGCCAGCAGCTTGTTCGGGGTGGAGGGCACCGGGGAGCTGTTTTTT. Protein: CASSLFGVEGTGELFF.

This sequence joins TRBV20-1 and TRBJ2-1; 7 nucleotides line up with TRBD2. Trimming removed 6 bases from V and 7 bases from J; junction bases left unmatched: 12. Germline V gene lookup returns CDR1 DFQATT and CDR2 SNEGSKA (reference sequence). The CDR3 loop spans 14 amino acids. The chain's CDR3 is CSAPGRELLNEQFF. CDR3 DNA sequence: TGCAGTGCGCCAGGGCGGGAGTTGTTAAATGAGCAGTTCTTC.

The chain combines TRBV27 with TRBJ2-7; D possibly corresponds to TRBD1 (5 bases). This CDR3 is built from 14 residues. With 5 bases removed from V and 6 bases from J, the gap between germline ends came to 17 bases. Germline lookup yields CDR1 MNHEY and CDR2 SMNVEV (reference sequence). CDR3 sequence reads: CASSTRSRAGEQYF. CDR3 in DNA: TGTGCCAGCAGTACGAGAAGCAGGGCTGGCGAGCAGTACTTC.

The rearrangement links TRBV20-1 to TRBJ2-4, with a weak D call TRBD2 (5 bases). This CDR3 is 14 amino acids long. From germline, CDR1 is DFQATT and CDR2 SNEGSKA (reference sequence). Between the trimmed V and J ends, which lost 3 bases and 0 bases, there was a span of 9 bases. CDR3 DNA: TGCAGTGCTAGGGAGGCCCTAGCCAAAAACATTCAGTACTTC. This translates into CSAREALAKNIQYF.

This clonotype showed up just a few times. This chain links TRBV5-1 with TRBJ2-1; TRBD2 matches 12 bases. The CDR3 loop spans 19 amino acids. Germline values: CDR1 SGHRS, CDR2 YFSETQ. V shed 0 bases, J shed 4 bases, and the junction held 11 bases outside the gene matches. CDR3 region: CASSLARTSGDYTYNEQFF. CDR3 sequence (DNA): TGCGCCAGCAGCTTGGCCAGGACTAGCGGGGACTACACATACAATGAGCAGTTCTTC.

This rearrangement joins TRBV15 to TRBJ2-5; no clear D gene. CDR1 and CDR2 from the germline V gene are LNHNV and YYDKDF (reference sequence). The CDR3 loop spans 14 amino acids. V was shortened by 7 bases and J by 7 bases, with 19 bases between the two germline ends. CDR3 protein: CATTEVGFGGTQYF. Written as DNA, the CDR3 is TGTGCCACCACCGAAGTAGGGTTCGGCGGGACCCAGTACTTC.

There are many counts of this clonotype. This chain links TRBV20-1 with TRBJ2-5; 7 bases align to TRBD2. There are 14 residues in the CDR3. J lost 6 bases, V lost 0 bases, and 7 bases had no gene match. CDR1 DFQATT and CDR2 SNEGSKA come from the germline V gene (reference sequence). CDR3 sequence (DNA): TGCAGTGCTAGAGATAGGCTAGCGGAGAAGACCCAGTACTTC. Encoded protein: CSARDRLAEKTQYF.

The table lists this clonotype with a few counts. This chain links TRBV6-5 with TRBJ1-2, with a tentative D call TRBD1 (5 bases). CDR1 is MNHEY, CDR2 SVGAGI, per germline. The CDR3 contains 14 residues. The V end lost 3 bases, the J end lost 4 bases, and 12 bases lay between the germline ends. CDR3 nucleotide sequence: TGTGCCAGCAGTTATGGTGTCGGGACCTATGGCTACACCTTC. It encodes CASSYGVGTYGYTF.

This clonotype was seen a handful of times. V is TRBV4-1 and J is TRBJ2-3; D is undetermined. This CDR3 has 16 amino acids. Trimming stripped 1 base from V and 1 base from J, with 12 bases between. Germline V gives CDR1 MGHRA, CDR2 YSYEKL. The CDR3 DNA reads TGCGCCAGCAGCCAAGTGAGTTGGCTGGGCACAGATACGCAGTATTTT. This translates into CASSQVSWLGTDTQYF.

This clonotype turned up a few times. This chain links TRBV4-3 with TRBJ2-1; D not certain. The CDR3 has 16 amino acids. CDR1 is LGHNA and CDR2 is YSLEER in the germline V gene. V was shortened by 1 base and J by 3 bases, with 13 bases between the two germline ends. CDR3 region: CASSQAGPGHYNEQFF. The DNA for the CDR3 is TGCGCCAGCAGCCAAGCAGGACCGGGCCACTACAATGAGCAGTTCTTC.

This clonotype has ten or more counts. The chain joins TRBV29-1 to TRBJ1-2; TRBD1 matches at 7 bases. The CDR3 covers 12 residues. Trimming at V came to 7 bases and at J to 5 bases, leaving 7 bases not matched to a gene. Germline-derived CDR1 and CDR2 are SQVTM and ANQGSEA. The CDR3 loop is CSGDRAGYGYTF. The DNA for the CDR3 is TGCAGCGGCGACAGGGCGGGATATGGCTACACCTTC.

This clonotype showed up just a few times. CDR3 in amino acids: CASSFQGTPYGYTF. CDR3 in DNA: TGTGCCAGCAGTTTCCAGGGGACACCCTATGGCTACACCTTC. The chain uses TRBV12-3 or TRBV12-4 and TRBJ1-2, with D perhaps matching TRBD1 (6 bases). CDR3 length equals 14 residues. The V and J ends lost 3 bases and 4 bases respectively, with 12 bases between them.

This clonotype turned up a few times. The V gene is TRBV20-1, the J gene TRBJ2-5; tentatively, D is TRBD1 or TRBD2 (5 bases each). The CDR3 runs 12 residues. V was pared by 6 bases and J by 5 bases, with 13 bases between. CDR1 and CDR2 (germline): DFQATT, SNEGSKA (reference sequence). The DNA of the CDR3 is TGCAGTGCCGACGGGGCTCGGGAGACCCAGTACTTC. Amino acid sequence: CSADGARETQYF.

Only a few counts were recorded for this clonotype. CDR3 sequence: CSVVSWTGDPGYGYTF. As DNA, the CDR3 is TGCAGCGTTGTCTCTTGGACAGGGGATCCGGGCTATGGCTACACCTTC. This chain connects TRBV29-1 to TRBJ1-2; the match to TRBD1 covers 9 bases. J gave up 4 bases and V 4 bases, and 13 bases lay outside the gene matches. Germline CDR1 and CDR2: SQVTM and ANQGSEA. This CDR3 has 16 residues.